The rows below give T cell receptor beta chains drawn from one sample of a study of blood T cell repertoires in COVID-19. This table comes from immunoSEQ multiplex PCR, and its TCRdb copy is limited to in-frame clones, with some not included. Seen here are some 670,000 clones, about nine tenths observed once, and the top ten hold around 0.3%. Sequenced input: peripheral blood. These receptors were collected from a woman between 18 and 29 years old with acute or convalescent COVID-19. The CDR3 runs from the conserved cysteine through the conserved F or W. A D gene is named only where the DNA matches it firmly. Expanded clones are given a class, and other clones once, few, many or no size at all.

j_gene | abundance | d_gene | v_gene | CDR3aa | CDR3nt
TRBJ2-5 | . | TRBD1 | TRBV27 | CASSSGTGIFQETQYF | TGTGCCAGCAGTTCCGGGACAGGTATCTTCCAAGAGACCCAGTACTTC
TRBJ2-3 | . | TRBD1 | TRBV12-5 | CASGPTGQGGTQYF | TGTGCTAGTGGTCCCACGGGACAGGGTGGTACGCAGTATTTT
TRBJ2-3 | . | . | TRBV24-1 | CAPISTDTQYF | TGTGCCCCTATTAGCACAGATACGCAGTATTTT
TRBJ2-2 | few | . | TRBV6-1 | CASSDRGETGELFF | TGTGCCAGCAGTGACAGGGGGGAGACCGGGGAGCTGTTTTTT
TRBJ2-5 | . | TRBD1 | TRBV5-4 | CASSAQGAQETQYF | TGTGCCAGCAGCGCACAGGGGGCCCAAGAGACCCAGTACTTC
TRBJ2-2 | . | TRBD1 | TRBV5-1 | CASSFYPTGGLRYTGELFF | TGCGCCAGCAGTTTTTACCCGACAGGGGGCTTAAGGTACACCGGGGAGCTGTTTTTT
TRBJ2-6 | . | TRBD2 | TRBV27 | CASSQGGAGANVLTF | TGTGCCAGCAGCCAGGGAGGGGCTGGGGCCAACGTCCTGACTTTC
TRBJ2-1 | . | TRBD2 | TRBV27 | CASSLYGGGTYNEQFF | TGTGCCAGCAGTTTATACGGGGGAGGGACCTACAATGAGCAGTTCTTC
TRBJ1-3 | . | . | TRBV7-6 | CASSERGWDSGNTIYF | TGTGCCAGCAGCGAAAGGGGGTGGGACTCTGGAAACACCATATATTTT
TRBJ1-1 | . | . | TRBV21-1 | CASSTPRGDSYRNTEAFF | TGTGCCAGCAGCACCCCCAGGGGGGACAGCTATAGGAACACTGAAGCTTTCTTT
TRBJ2-2 | . | TRBD2 | TRBV7-9 | CASSLPGLGFPGELFF | TGTGCCAGCAGCTTACCGGGACTAGGGTTCCCCGGGGAGCTGTTTTTT
TRBJ1-2 | once | TRBD1 | TRBV19 | CASTKTGSGYTF | TGTGCCAGTACCAAGACAGGGTCTGGCTACACCTTC
TRBJ1-1 | . | . | TRBV6-5 | CASIAGWGNTEAFF | TGTGCCAGCATAGCAGGGTGGGGGAACACTGAAGCTTTCTTT
TRBJ2-3 | . | . | TRBV6-5 | CATEHRSTDTQYF | TGTGCCACTGAGCACCGATCCACAGATACGCAGTATTTT
TRBJ1-1 | once | . | TRBV5-5 | CASSLWSVNTEAFF | TGTGCCAGCAGCTTATGGTCAGTTAACACTGAAGCTTTCTTT
TRBJ1-2 | . | TRBD1 | TRBV5-1 | CASSSGQGTGYTF | TGCGCCAGCAGCTCGGGACAGGGGACTGGCTACACCTTC
TRBJ2-4 | . | . | TRBV6-5 | CASGPQNIQYF | TGTGCCAGCGGCCCCCAAAACATTCAGTACTTC
TRBJ1-1 | . | . | TRBV27 | CASSFPPTRGRNTEAFF | TGTGCCAGCAGTTTCCCCCCGACCAGGGGAAGGAACACTGAAGCTTTCTTT
TRBJ2-1 | few | TRBD1 | TRBV7-3 | CASSSETGVDDDEQFF | TGTGCCAGCAGCTCTGAAACAGGGGTGGATGACGATGAGCAGTTCTTC
TRBJ1-1 | . | . | TRBV9 | CASSVVSVTNTEAFF | TGTGCCAGCAGCGTAGTGTCCGTAACAAACACTGAAGCTTTCTTT
TRBJ1-6 | once | . | TRBV27 | CASSFRTVYNSPLHF | TGTGCCAGCAGTTTTCGGACAGTATATAATTCACCCCTCCACTTT
TRBJ1-5 | . | . | TRBV7-9 | CASSLGAGSGQPQHF | TGTGCCAGCAGCTTAGGGGCAGGGTCGGGTCAGCCCCAGCATTTT
TRBJ1-2 | . | . | TRBV27 | CASSLARGGYYGYTF | TGTGCCAGCAGTTTAGCGAGGGGAGGTTACTATGGCTACACCTTC
TRBJ1-4 | . | TRBD1 | TRBV10-3 | CAISDPRDRGGEKLFF | TGTGCCATCAGCGACCCCAGGGACAGGGGCGGTGAAAAACTGTTTTTT
TRBJ2-1 | . | TRBD2 | TRBV7-6 | CASSARLRRGGGEQFF | TGTGCCAGCAGCGCCCGCCTCCGACGGGGGGGTGGGGAGCAGTTCTTC
TRBJ2-2 | once | . | TRBV30 | CAWSPRTLTGELFF | TGTGCCTGGAGTCCTCGGACACTCACCGGGGAGCTGTTTTTT
TRBJ2-7 | once | . | TRBV21-1 | CASSATAPDRVHEQYF | TGTGCCAGCAGCGCCACTGCCCCGGACAGAGTGCACGAGCAGTACTTC
TRBJ1-5 | . | . | TRBV6-1 | CASSEWRANNQPQHF | TGTGCCAGCAGTGAGTGGAGGGCCAACAATCAGCCCCAGCATTTT
TRBJ2-4 | . | TRBD1 | TRBV3-1/TRBV3-2 | CASSPLQGVAKNIQYF | TGTGCCAGCAGCCCTTTACAGGGGGTCGCCAAAAACATTCAGTACTTC
TRBJ2-3 | . | . | TRBV11-2 | CASSLDVLGMDTQYF | TGTGCCAGCAGCTTAGATGTCCTAGGTATGGATACGCAGTATTTT
TRBJ2-3 | . | TRBD1 | TRBV7-9 | CASSTGQGNTDTQYF | TGTGCCAGCAGCACCGGACAGGGGAACACAGATACGCAGTATTTT
TRBJ2-1 | . | TRBD1 | TRBV6-5 | CASRLSGTGENEQFF | TGTGCCAGCAGACTCTCCGGGACAGGGGAAAATGAGCAGTTCTTC
TRBJ2-5 | . | . | TRBV5-6 | CASSQGRGAQIQETQYF | TGTGCCAGCAGCCAAGGGAGGGGGGCTCAGATCCAAGAGACCCAGTACTTC
TRBJ1-1 | once | TRBD1 | TRBV6-9 | CASSWDSEAFF | TGTGCCAGCAGTTGGGACAGCGAAGCTTTCTTT
TRBJ2-1 | . | TRBD2 | TRBV2 | CASSSPLTSGVRSYNEQFF | TGTGCCAGCAGTTCCCCGCTGACTAGCGGAGTTCGCTCCTACAATGAGCAGTTCTTC
TRBJ2-1 | . | TRBD1 | TRBV14 | CASSQTGTGGWDEQFF | TGTGCCAGCAGCCAGACCGGGACAGGGGGATGGGATGAGCAGTTCTTC
TRBJ1-1 | . | . | TRBV6-6 | CASSPPPGNTEAFF | TGTGCCAGCAGTCCCCCCCCGGGGAACACTGAAGCTTTCTTT